Each of the 20 T cell receptor beta chains below was sequenced from the same sample in a study of identical twins. TCRdb reanalysed the 5' RACE reads using MiXCR and keeps one entry per CDR3 protein. This sample has around 690,000 distinct CDR3 sequences, with 21% found just once. These data were also reused for a study on T cells expressing NK-cell markers.

The sequenced sample was PBMCs. These receptors came from a woman under 30 in good health.

There are a few counts of this clonotype. J is TRBJ2-7 and V is TRBV12-3 or TRBV12-4, with 8 bases lining up with TRBD2. The ends lost 6 bases at V and 3 bases at J; junction bases unmatched: 7. The CDR3 totals 14 residues. As DNA, the CDR3 is TGTGCCAGCAGCAGATCCGGGGGGGACTACGAGCAGTACTTC. This encodes CASSRSGGDYEQYF.

This clonotype showed up just a few times. The chain uses TRBV18 and TRBJ1-1; 7 bases map to TRBD1. V shed 6 bases, J shed 8 bases, and the junction held 3 bases outside the gene matches. The CDR3 sequence is 11 residues long. Looked up from germline, CDR1 is KGHSH and CDR2 is LQKENI. The CDR3 is CASSGTAEAFF. The CDR3, as DNA: TGTGCCAGCTCCGGGACAGCAGAAGCTTTCTTT.

This clonotype was counted many times. V and J are TRBV5-1 and TRBJ2-1; 8 nucleotides align to TRBD2. The germline V gene has CDR1 SGHRS and CDR2 YFSETQ. J gave up 2 bases and V 4 bases, and 8 bases lay outside the gene matches. The CDR3 sequence is 16 residues long. In DNA, the CDR3 is TGCGCCAGCAGCGGCAGTAGCGGGACCGCCTACAATGAGCAGTTCTTC. This gives the protein CASSGSSGTAYNEQFF. Variable domain in full (rest from reference TRBV5-1 and TRBJ2-1): KAGVTQTPRYLIKTRGQQVTLSCSPISGHRSVSWYQQTPGQGLQFLFEYFSETQRNKGNFPGRFSGRQFSNSRSEMNVSTLELGDSALYLCASSGSSGTAYNEQFFGPGTRLTVL.

This clonotype showed up just a few times. The CDR3 bases are TGTGCCAGCAGCCCCGACGTAGGGAACACTGAAGCTTTCTTT. Translation gives CASSPDVGNTEAFF. This sequence joins TRBV7-3 and TRBJ1-1; D gene uncertain. Germline CDR1 and CDR2: SGHTA and FQGTGA. The CDR3 contains 14 residues. Deletions cut 5 bases from V and 1 base from J, with 11 bases between.

The chain carries TRBV4-3 and TRBJ2-1; D may be TRBD2 (5 bases). The CDR3 runs 14 residues. Trimming took off 4 bases at V and 8 bases at J, with 15 bases between the two ends. Germline V gene lookup returns CDR1 LGHNA and CDR2 YSLEER. The CDR3 loop reads CASSRRADPHEQFF. CDR3 DNA sequence: TGCGCCAGCAGCCGGCGAGCGGACCCCCATGAGCAGTTCTTC.

The chain has TRBV3-1 and TRBJ2-1, with a weak D call TRBD1 (6 bases). The CDR3 sequence is 16 residues long. Germline V gene data show CDR1 as LGHDT and CDR2 as YNNKEL (reference sequence). Trimming stripped 0 bases from V and 4 bases from J, with 13 bases between. In DNA, the CDR3 is TGTGCCAGCAGCCAAGATTTGAGGACAGCTTACAATGAGCAGTTCTTC. Amino acids: CASSQDLRTAYNEQFF.

This clonotype has only a few counts. This chain connects TRBV10-2 to TRBJ1-1; D call uncertain. The germline CDR1 and CDR2 sequences are WSHSY and SAAADI. V was trimmed by 2 bases and J by 5 bases, leaving 6 bases between them. The CDR3 spans 12 residues. The CDR3 sequence: CASSEKSTEAFF. The CDR3 nucleotides read TGCGCCAGCAGTGAGAAGTCGACTGAAGCTTTCTTT.

Regarding this clonotype: The junction and the germline gene differ at one end; a read error may be behind it. The gene calls are TRBV7-7 and TRBJ2-7; 7 nucleotides line up with TRBD1. The CDR3 length is 12 residues. The germline CDR1 and CDR2 sequences are SSHAT and FNYEAQ (reference sequence). The CDR3 spells CASSWTGREQYF. The CDR3, as DNA: TGTGCTAGCAGCTGGACAGGACGGGAGCAGTACTTC.

The chain couples TRBV20-1 to TRBJ2-1; tentatively, D is TRBD1 or TRBD2 (5 bases each). The V gene's germline CDR1 is DFQATT and CDR2 SNEGSKA (reference sequence). The CDR3 is 15 amino acids. V lost 5 bases and J 6 bases, leaving 20 bases between the germline ends. CDR3 loop: CSAGSRDLSSNEQFF. CDR3 coding DNA: TGCAGTGCTGGATCCCGGGACCTGTCGTCCAATGAGCAGTTCTTC.

In its sample, this clonotype was seen a few times. The chain carries TRBV6-1 and TRBJ2-7, with D possibly being TRBD1 or TRBD2 (7 bases each). This CDR3 comprises 13 residues. Per germline, CDR1 MNHNS and CDR2 SASEGT. V lost 7 bases to trimming and J lost 6 bases, with 16 bases between them. The CDR3 reads CASKPPGGGEQYF. Written as DNA, the CDR3 is TGTGCCAGCAAACCACCAGGGGGGGGCGAGCAGTACTTC.

This clonotype has at least ten counts. As DNA, the CDR3 is TGTGCCAGTAGGCCCTTCCCGAGGGCCCACAATGAGCAGTTCTTC. Encoded protein: CASRPFPRAHNEQFF. V and J are TRBV19 and TRBJ2-1, with TRBD2 as a possible D gene (5 bases). Trimming took 6 bases from V and 5 from J, leaving 17 bases between them. Germline CDR1 reads LNHDA; CDR2 reads SQIVND (reference sequence). CDR3 length: 15 amino acids.

The chain employs TRBV7-6 and TRBJ2-3; D may be TRBD2 (6 bases). CDR3 length: 18 amino acids. The V end lost 1 base, the J end lost 6 bases, and 23 bases lay between the germline ends. In germline, CDR1 is SGHVS, CDR2 FNYEAQ. CDR3 in DNA: TGTGCCAGCAGCTTAGAGCGGAGGGCGGCCCCCGGGGTCGATACGCAGTATTTT. Amino acid sequence: CASSLERRAAPGVDTQYF.

This clonotype was seen only a few times. This chain links TRBV20-1 with TRBJ2-5; tentative D call: TRBD2 (5 bases). The CDR3 loop spans 11 amino acids. Germline assignment: CDR1 DFQATT and CDR2 SNEGSKA (reference sequence). In nucleotides, the CDR3 is TGCAGCGGAGGAGGTTGGGAGACCCAGTACTTC. The encoded protein is CSGGGWETQYF.

The J gene is TRBJ2-6, the V gene TRBV10-1, with D perhaps TRBD2 (6 bases). From germline, CDR1 is WNHNN and CDR2 SYGVQD (reference sequence). V lost 5 bases and J lost 0, with 20 bases in between. The CDR3 runs to 19 residues. The chain's CDR3 is CASSCCCGTRRSGANVLTF. The CDR3 nucleotides read TGCGCCAGCAGTTGTTGTTGCGGGACTCGCCGCTCTGGGGCCAACGTCCTGACTTTC.

This clonotype was counted ten times or more. This chain connects TRBV12-3 or TRBV12-4 to TRBJ1-1; D gene uncertain. V was cut by 5 bases and J by 5 bases, with 6 bases left in between. The CDR3 is made up of 11 amino acids. The CDR3 sequence is CASSRKTEAFF. In nucleotides, the CDR3 is TGTGCCAGCAGTAGGAAGACTGAAGCTTTCTTT.

There are a few counts of this clonotype. The chain joins TRBV5-1 to TRBJ2-5, with TRBD2 matching 14 bases. V gave up 4 bases and J gave up 1 base; unmatched junction bases: 3. CDR3 length: 16 residues. Germline CDR1 and CDR2: SGHRS and YFSETQ. The CDR3 spells CASSKGLAGGQETQYF. As DNA, the CDR3 is TGCGCCAGCAGCAAAGGACTAGCGGGGGGCCAAGAGACCCAGTACTTC.

The V gene is TRBV9, the J gene TRBJ1-2; no clear D. Germline CDR1 SGDLS, CDR2 YYNGEE. The CDR3 spans 14 residues. Trimming left V 0 bases short and J 12 bases short, with 18 bases between. The CDR3 sequence is CASSVENMDLGHTF. The CDR3 DNA is TGTGCCAGCAGCGTAGAAAATATGGACCTTGGGCACACCTTC.

The chain carries TRBV6-1 and TRBJ2-7; TRBD1 agrees at 7 bases. CDR1 is MNHNS and CDR2 is SASEGT in the germline V gene. V lost 6 bases and J lost 7; bases outside the gene matches: 9. This CDR3 region has 13 residues. This chain's CDR3 is CASSPTGAGEQYF. CDR3 nucleotides: TGTGCCAGCAGCCCTACAGGGGCAGGGGAGCAGTACTTC.

This clonotype was recorded a few times. V and J are TRBV6-1 and TRBJ1-2, with 8 positions matching TRBD1. Germline-derived CDR1 and CDR2 are MNHNS and SASEGT. CDR3 length: 14 residues. Germline trimming cut 0 bases from V and 6 bases from J; bases unmatched to any gene: 3. The CDR3, as DNA: TGTGCCAGCAGTGAAGCGACAGGGGAGGATGGCTACACCTTC. This translates into CASSEATGEDGYTF.

J is TRBJ2-1 and V is TRBV5-1; a weak D match, TRBD2 (7 bases). The J call could be wrong; TRBJ2-5 is a better fit for the DNA end. In germline, CDR1 is SGHRS, CDR2 YFSETQ. CDR3 length: 15 residues. The CDR3 nucleotides are TGCGCCAGCAGCTGGAGGGGGACTACCGAAGAGACCCAGTACTTC. It codes for CASSWRGTTEETQYF.